This section outlines one T cell receptor beta chain sequence together with its context. As yet, its antigen is unknown. The sample belongs to a study of cytomegalovirus exposure and HLA in healthy donors. Points from the study as a whole: As immune exposure information, only CMV serostatus was available. A later analysis associated about 18,000 TCR beta sequences with HLA alleles at a 0.05 false discovery rate.

The CDR3 has 16 residues. The study ran its PCR with 60 Vbeta and 13 Jbeta primers. In the source study's methods: A follow-up analysis tallied 60 million to 85 million unique TCR beta chains, about 11 million shared. Generated by immunoSEQ multiplex PCR, the TCRdb table keeps only in-frame clones and is missing some. V, J and clone size were drawn from that table, and D and trimming were deduced from the DNA. The data contain about 180,000 clones, around 80% of them singletons. The TCR was taken from a man aged 35 to 55 in good health and CMV-seronegative. V usage is TRBV21-1 and J usage is TRBJ1-3; TRBD1 was called by the table and not checked on the DNA. TRBV21-1 constitutes a pseudogene. Sequenced: PBMCs. CDR3 in DNA: TGTGCCAACGAACGGACAGGGAGGATCTCTGGAAACACCATATATTTT. Translated: CANERTGRISGNTIYF.